This T cell receptor beta chain was sequenced during a study of cytomegalovirus exposure and HLA in healthy donors. Study-level points and caveats: According to a later analysis, most TCR beta chains associated with CMV appeared HLA-restricted.

Primers included in the PCR were 60 Vbeta and 13 Jbeta primers. Authors' data handling: About 12 million of the about 80 million unique TCR beta chains counted in a later analysis were shared. The assay was immunoSEQ multiplex PCR, and TCRdb's table has in-frame clones only and misses some. That table furnishes V, J and clone size, whereas the DNA furnished D and trimming. Here the sample spans 150,000 or so clones, 60% to 75% being singletons. Trimming shortened V by 1 base and J by 6 bases, and 8 bases separated the two germline ends. The CDR3 extends over 13 amino acids. CDR1 is SGHTA, CDR2 FQGTGA, per germline. With regard to this clone: As yet, its antigen is unknown. Other DNA sequences in the same sample also yield this CDR3.

The sequencing sample was made of PBMCs. This sequence originates from a young man in good health and CMV-seronegative. The chain couples TRBV7-3 to TRBJ2-3, with TRBD2 as a possible D gene (5 bases). The CDR3 DNA reads as TGTGCCAGCAGCTTAAAGGGAGCGGATACGCAGTATTTT. It codes for CASSLKGADTQYF. Full variable domain (rest looked up from reference TRBV7-3 and TRBJ2-3): GAGVSQTPSNKVTEKGKYVELRCDPISGHTALYWYRQSLGQGPEFLIYFQGTGAADDSGLPNDRFFAVRPEGSVSTLKIQRTERGDSAVYLCASSLKGADTQYFGPGTRLTVL.